This T cell receptor (beta chain) was found in a study of CD8+CD57+ T cells in acquired aplastic anemia. Both TCR beta VDJ combination and CDR3 sequence profiling were carried out. Genomic DNA was the template for this profiling. TCRdb ran MiXCR on the reads and lists one entry per CDR3 protein. The sample yields approximately 180,000 distinct CDR3 sequences, less than 60% seen once. Whoever was chosen for sequencing had shown CD8+CD57+ cell expansion by flow cytometry. Severe acquired aplastic anemia was present in every patient. Blood was sampled before the patients had received any therapy. There are many counts of this clonotype. The source of this sequence is a human donor with aplastic anemia. The sample comprised sorted CD4+, CD8+, or CD8+CD57+ T cells (not recorded which) from PBMCs.

The CDR3 nucleotides read TGTGCCAGCAGTGAACTCCGAACGGCTTTCTTT. This translates into CASSELRTAFF. The rearrangement links TRBV6-1 to TRBJ1-1; D unclear. V shed 2 bases and J shed 11 bases, with 9 bases lying between them. This CDR3 contains 11 residues. Germline V gives CDR1 MNHNS, CDR2 SASEGT.